The entry that follows covers one T cell receptor beta chain sequence. This specimen belongs to a study of blood T cell repertoires in COVID-19. Study-wide context: Sites across the United States, Italy and Spain contributed samples from acute and convalescent COVID-19. From T cells, B-cell-depleted T cells, or PBMCs came the material, which was cDNA or gDNA.

Original data processing: Amplification with reference gene primers provided the estimates of nucleated cell counts. Repertoires were generated with immunoSEQ multiplex PCR, while TCRdb's copy carries only in-frame clones and drops some. V and J calls and clone size are copied from that table; D and trimming were computed from the DNA. The repertoire consists of roughly 100,000 clones, with 75% to 85% occurring once and the leading ten covering over 8.5%. Trimming took off 0 bases at V and 0 bases at J, with 10 bases between the two ends. The CDR3 sequence is 15 residues long. The germline V gene has CDR1 SGDLS and CDR2 YYNGEE.

This rearrangement joins TRBV9 to TRBJ2-7; weak D call: TRBD2 (6 bases). Sequenced sample: peripheral blood. This clonotype originated in a woman in her seventies with acute or convalescent COVID-19. The CDR3 sequence: CASSVGDSRSYEQYF. The CDR3 DNA follows: TGTGCCAGCAGCGTAGGGGACTCCCGCTCCTACGAGCAGTACTTC.